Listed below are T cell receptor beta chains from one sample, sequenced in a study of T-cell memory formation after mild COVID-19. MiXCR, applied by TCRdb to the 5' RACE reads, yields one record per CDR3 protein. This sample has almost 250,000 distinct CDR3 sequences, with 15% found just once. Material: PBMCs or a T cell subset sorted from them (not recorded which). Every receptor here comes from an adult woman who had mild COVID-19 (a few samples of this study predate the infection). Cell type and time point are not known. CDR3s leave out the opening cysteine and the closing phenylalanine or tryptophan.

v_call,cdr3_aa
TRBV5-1,ASSWGTSGGGEQF
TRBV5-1,ASSLNRQETQY
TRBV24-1,ATSGQGAGAEAF
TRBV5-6,ASSSSPSNSPLH
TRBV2,ASTPLAGANSYEQY
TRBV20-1,SASRIRTGDRGLLNYGYT
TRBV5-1,ASSPTGQTNEKLF
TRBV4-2,AGPGQGNTGELF
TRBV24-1,ATSDLVAGAYNEQF
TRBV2,ASTESTGNTEAF
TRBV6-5,ASNTRGRRGTEAF
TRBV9,ASSRGLAGVRETQY
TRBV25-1,ASNKGLGNEQF
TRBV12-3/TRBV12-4,ASSIRLAGGRDTQY
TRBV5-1,ASSFVGEQF
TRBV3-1,ASSLSLVDTQY
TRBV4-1,ASSQTRGGAEAF
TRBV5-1,ASSQRGQGLGYEQY
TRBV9,ASSQGGANEKLF
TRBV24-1,ATSDGTGGSAF
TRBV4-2,ASSYEGQGAYGYT
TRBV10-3,AISGPDAWQY
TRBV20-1,SARVGTVPSGELF
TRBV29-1,SVFQGIAF
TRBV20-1,SARASGTEAF
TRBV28,ASSSPGQGAKNEQF
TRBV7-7,ASSLARGPGETQY
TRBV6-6,ASSYTQY
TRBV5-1,ASSLQGNYEQY
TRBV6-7,ASSYRAPSTGELF
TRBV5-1,ASSLGQGRETQY
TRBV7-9,ASSQGTATEAF
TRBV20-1,SADRDRAPYEQY
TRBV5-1,ASSLEFSYNEQF
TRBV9,ASSRVPTTGGNHEQF
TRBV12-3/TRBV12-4,ASSFSSGYEQY
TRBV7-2,ASSPEPSGNTEAF
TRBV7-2,ASSFTRQRTEAF
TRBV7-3,ASSLIAGGRGTQY
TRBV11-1,ASSLYGTSGTQETQY
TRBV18,ASSPPSDRGIRNTIY
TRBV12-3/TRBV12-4,ASRTSGYNEQF
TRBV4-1,ASSQPTSGLKTQY